Included here is one T cell receptor beta chain sequence, with context. As yet, its antigen is unknown. The library protocol tagged individual cDNA molecules with unique molecular identifiers. TCRdb used MiXCR to reprocess the 5' RACE reads, holding one entry per CDR3 protein. The profile shows some 71,000 distinct CDR3 sequences, 12% of them singletons. This entry belongs to a study of early T cells in non-severe SARS-CoV-2 infection. Across the study: The input, bulk RNA from unsorted whole blood, was sequenced, and chains were unpaired. Study-level findings and limits: Clonotype matching in VDJdb favored anti-spike CD8 responses and did not capture private and CD4 specificities.

Germline V gene lookup returns CDR1 SGHTA and CDR2 FQGNSA. V lost 5 bases to trimming and J lost 6 bases; unmatched junction nucleotides: 9. The CDR3 is 14 residues long. Sample: whole blood. This sequence was found in an adult who was a healthcare worker with PCR-confirmed SARS-CoV-2 infection or an uninfected control (not recorded which). This chain joins TRBV7-2 and TRBJ2-7, with TRBD2 matching over 8 bases. CDR3 sequence: CASSPDAGGREQYF. The CDR3 DNA is TGTGCCAGCAGCCCCGATGCGGGAGGCCGCGAGCAGTACTTC.